This T cell receptor beta chain was identified during a study of blood T cell repertoires in COVID-19. Across the study: Samples came from the United States, Italy and Spain, spanning acute and convalescent COVID-19. From T cells, B-cell-depleted T cells, or PBMCs came the material, which was cDNA or gDNA.

Seattle researchers signed up patients amid active infection and tracked them longitudinally. Per the authors' pipeline: Amplification of reference gene primers provided the estimated nucleated cell counts. Generated by immunoSEQ multiplex PCR, the TCRdb table keeps only in-frame clones and is missing some. The D gene and trimming were derived from the DNA, and the V and J assignments and clone size from that table. The table lists about 220,000 clones, more than 75% of them singletons. V lost 2 bases to trimming and J lost 1 base, with 5 bases between them. There are 13 residues in the CDR3. Germline V gene lookup returns CDR1 MNHEY and CDR2 SMNVEV (reference sequence).

Material for sequencing was peripheral blood. V gene TRBV27 combines with J gene TRBJ1-1, with D uncertain. This TCR derives from a woman between 70 and 85 years old with COVID-19, enrolled during active disease. CDR3 loop: CASSLEANTEAFF. The CDR3 region has the DNA TGTGCCAGCAGTTTAGAGGCGAACACTGAAGCTTTCTTT.